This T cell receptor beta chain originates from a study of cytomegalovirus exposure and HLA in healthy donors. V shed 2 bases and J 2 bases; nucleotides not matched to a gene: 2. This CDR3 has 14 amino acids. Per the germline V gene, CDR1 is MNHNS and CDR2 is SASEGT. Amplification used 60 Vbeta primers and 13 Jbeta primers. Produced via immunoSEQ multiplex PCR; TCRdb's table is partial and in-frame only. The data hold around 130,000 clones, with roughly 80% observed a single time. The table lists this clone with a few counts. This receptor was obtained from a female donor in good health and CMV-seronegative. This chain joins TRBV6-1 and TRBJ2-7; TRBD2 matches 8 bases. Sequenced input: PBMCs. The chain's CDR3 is CASSELAGPYEQYF. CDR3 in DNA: TGTGCCAGCAGTGAATTAGCGGGACCCTACGAGCAGTACTTC.